This is a list of T cell receptor beta chains from one sample in a study of cytomegalovirus exposure and HLA in healthy donors. Profiled with immunoSEQ multiplex PCR; TCRdb holds only in-frame clones, not every one. Among under 200,000 clones listed, around nine tenths were seen once. Sequenced: PBMCs. These receptors originate from a man aged 18 to 29 in good health and CMV-seropositive. Each CDR3 is given with its conserved first and last residue. Each record gives: J gene, clone size, V gene, D gene, CDR3 protein, CDR3 DNA. The D gene is left open where the match is weak. A clone size is listed for some rows: how often the clone was seen (once, few, many), or a class if it is expanded.

J: TRBJ1-2; size: once; V: TRBV5-4; D: NA; CDR3: CASRGRGFNYGYTF; DNA: TGTGCCAGCAGAGGGAGGGGGTTTAACTATGGCTACACCTTC
J: TRBJ2-3; size: NA; V: TRBV5-1; D: TRBD1; CDR3: CASSTGQGTTDTQYF; DNA: TGCGCCAGCAGCACGGGACAGGGAACCACAGATACGCAGTATTTT
J: TRBJ1-1; size: NA; V: TRBV9; D: NA; CDR3: CASSVRASDMNTEAFF; DNA: TGTGCCAGCAGCGTACGGGCGTCGGACATGAACACTGAAGCTTTCTTT
J: TRBJ1-2; size: once; V: TRBV19; D: TRBD1; CDR3: CASSLSGTGGIYGYTF; DNA: TGTGCCAGTAGTTTGTCCGGGACAGGGGGCATCTATGGCTACACCTTC
J: TRBJ2-3; size: NA; V: TRBV25-1; D: TRBD2; CDR3: CASSELAGARDPQYF; DNA: TGTGCCAGCAGTGAACTAGCGGGAGCTAGGGATCCGCAGTATTTT
J: TRBJ1-1; size: NA; V: TRBV5-4; D: NA; CDR3: CASSFGATNTEAFF; DNA: TGTGCCAGCAGCTTTGGGGCGACGAACACTGAAGCTTTCTTT
J: TRBJ2-3; size: NA; V: TRBV5-1; D: TRBD2; CDR3: CASSLLGEGRTDTQYF; DNA: TGCGCCAGCAGCTTGTTGGGGGAGGGACGCACAGATACGCAGTATTTT
J: TRBJ2-1; size: NA; V: TRBV19; D: NA; CDR3: CASSSPPRSSYNEQFF; DNA: TGTGCCAGTAGTAGCCCCCCTAGAAGCTCCTACAATGAGCAGTTCTTC
J: TRBJ2-7; size: NA; V: TRBV11-3; D: NA; CDR3: CASSLENREGEQYF; DNA: TGTGCCAGCAGCTTAGAAAACAGGGAGGGCGAGCAGTACTTC
J: TRBJ2-7; size: NA; V: TRBV6-1; D: TRBD1; CDR3: CAGTPGTGSFEQYF; DNA: TGTGCCGGGACCCCCGGGACAGGTTCTTTCGAGCAGTACTTC
J: TRBJ2-7; size: NA; V: TRBV7-3; D: NA; CDR3: CASSLNRNYEQYF; DNA: TGTGCCAGCAGCTTAAACAGGAACTACGAGCAGTACTTC
J: TRBJ1-4; size: NA; V: TRBV19; D: TRBD1; CDR3: CASSITGEVEKLFF; DNA: TGTGCCAGTAGTATTACAGGGGAAGTGGAAAAACTGTTTTTT
J: TRBJ2-7; size: once; V: TRBV28; D: TRBD1; CDR3: CASSLSPSGQGPIMNF; DNA: TGTGCCAGCAGTTTATCTCCCTCGGGACAGGGGCCCATCATGAACTTC
J: TRBJ1-3; size: once; V: TRBV28; D: TRBD1; CDR3: CASSSPGGAGNTIYF; DNA: TGTGCCAGCAGTTCGCCAGGGGGCGCTGGAAACACCATATATTTT
J: TRBJ2-3; size: NA; V: TRBV11-3; D: TRBD2; CDR3: CASSFSGRNPDTQYF; DNA: TGTGCCAGCAGCTTTAGCGGGAGGAATCCAGATACGCAGTATTTT
J: TRBJ2-1; size: NA; V: TRBV9; D: NA; CDR3: CASSVGLIAAYNEQFF; DNA: TGTGCCAGCAGCGTAGGTCTCATAGCGGCATACAATGAGCAGTTCTTC
J: TRBJ2-3; size: NA; V: TRBV11-2; D: TRBD2; CDR3: CASSPLGGLVADTQYF; DNA: TGTGCCAGCAGCCCCCTCGGGGGACTAGTGGCAGATACGCAGTATTTT
J: TRBJ2-1; size: NA; V: TRBV9; D: TRBD1; CDR3: CASSMRTGGKNEQFF; DNA: TGTGCCAGCAGCATGCGGACAGGGGGAAAAAATGAGCAGTTCTTC
J: TRBJ2-3; size: NA; V: TRBV10-1; D: TRBD1; CDR3: CASSESGQGTQYF; DNA: TGCGCCAGCAGTGAGTCCGGACAGGGGACGCAGTATTTT